The 20 T cell receptor beta chains in this list originate from one sample, sequenced in a study of cytomegalovirus exposure and HLA in healthy donors. PCR employed 60 Vbeta and 13 Jbeta primers. Assay: immunoSEQ multiplex PCR; the TCRdb copy retains only in-frame clones and omits some. The sample has under 300,000 clones; around 80% are singletons. Material for sequencing was PBMCs. These receptors came from an older woman in good health and CMV-seropositive.

V gene TRBV6-4 combines with J gene TRBJ1-5, with D unclear. There are 15 residues in the CDR3. Germline V gene sequence: CDR1 MRHNA, CDR2 SNTAGT. Trimming pared 4 bases from V and 2 bases from J, leaving 12 bases between. CDR3 nucleotide sequence: TGTGCCAGCAGTGTTCGGACTGAGGGCAATCAGCCCCAGCATTTT. Translating it yields CASSVRTEGNQPQHF.

The chain joins TRBV28 to TRBJ2-7; a possible D gene is TRBD2 (6 bases). V was trimmed by 6 bases and J by 3 bases, leaving 18 bases between them. Germline loops: CDR1 MDHEN, CDR2 SYDVKM. The CDR3 contains 15 residues. The CDR3 region has the DNA TGTGCCAGCAGCCCCTTGGGGAGTAGCGGCTACGAGCAGTACTTC. It codes for CASSPLGSSGYEQYF.

This clone has only a few counts. The chain has TRBV4-1 and TRBJ1-4, with 9 bases lining up with TRBD1. The CDR3 totals 18 residues. Losses at the gene ends were 1 base for V and 8 bases for J; bases not matched to a gene: 14. From germline, CDR1 is MGHRA and CDR2 YSYEKL. CDR3 DNA: TGCGCCAGCAGCCAAGTTGACTTGCCCGGGACAGGGTGGGAAAAACTGTTTTTT. This sequence encodes CASSQVDLPGTGWEKLFF.

The V and J genes are TRBV19 and TRBJ2-2; 7 nucleotides match TRBD1. Per germline, CDR1 LNHDA and CDR2 SQIVND (reference sequence). This CDR3 spans 17 amino acids. V lost 7 bases and J lost 3; bases outside the gene matches: 14. The CDR3 here is CASKDSGLRGHTGELFF. The CDR3 DNA is TGTGCCAGTAAGGATTCCGGGCTAAGGGGGCACACCGGGGAGCTGTTTTTT.

This chain links TRBV5-1 with TRBJ2-1; the D gene is possibly TRBD2 (6 bases). Looked up from germline, CDR1 is SGHRS and CDR2 is YFSETQ. The CDR3 has 14 amino acids. The V and J ends lost 4 bases and 8 bases respectively, with 16 bases between them. The CDR3 sequence: CASSALSGFDEQFF. Here the CDR3 DNA reads TGCGCCAGCAGCGCCTTGAGCGGGTTCGATGAGCAGTTCTTC. Filled out from reference TRBV5-1 and TRBJ2-1, the complete variable domain reads KAGVTQTPRYLIKTRGQQVTLSCSPISGHRSVSWYQQTPGQGLQFLFEYFSETQRNKGNFPGRFSGRQFSNSRSEMNVSTLELGDSALYLCASSALSGFDEQFFGPGTRLTVL.

This sequence joins TRBV5-1 and TRBJ2-3; 14 bases match TRBD2. The CDR3 length is 16 residues. V gave up 3 bases and J gave up 3 bases; unmatched junction bases: 3. Germline V gives CDR1 SGHRS, CDR2 YFSETQ. DNA for the CDR3: TGCGCCAGCAGCTCAGGACTAGCGGGAGGAACAGATACGCAGTATTTT. It encodes CASSSGLAGGTDTQYF.

The gene calls are TRBV7-3 and TRBJ2-1, with 11 bases that match TRBD2. The CDR3 covers 19 residues. V was clipped by 3 bases and J by 8 bases; unmatched bases: 18. Germline assignment: CDR1 SGHTA and CDR2 FQGTGA. Here the CDR3 reads CASSFYPFTTSGSTHEQFF. The DNA of the CDR3 is TGTGCCAGCAGCTTCTACCCTTTTACCACTAGCGGGAGTACGCATGAGCAGTTCTTC.

A remark on this clone: The junction does not match germline at one end; this may be a read error. The chain carries TRBV7-9 and TRBJ1-1, with 7 bases that match TRBD1. Germline CDR1 and CDR2: SEHNR and FQNEAQ (reference sequence). The CDR3 runs to 15 residues. This CDR3 reads CSSSLKGAGGTEAFF. CDR3 sequence (DNA): TGTTCCAGCAGCTTAAAGGGCGCAGGGGGCACTGAAGCTTTCTTT.

This clone was counted only a few times. The rearrangement links TRBV2 to TRBJ1-5; D not resolved. Deletions cut 6 bases from V and 9 bases from J, with 15 bases between. Looked up from germline, CDR1 is SNHLY and CDR2 is FYNNEI. The CDR3 is 13 residues long. The CDR3: CASSKGGGSPQHF. Written as DNA, the CDR3 is TGTGCCAGCAGCAAGGGAGGCGGATCGCCCCAGCATTTT.

V usage is TRBV5-1 and J usage is TRBJ1-1; 9 nucleotides align to TRBD1. V dropped 3 bases and J dropped 5; count of bases not matched to a gene: 5. Germline CDR1 is SGHRS and CDR2 is YFSETQ. The CDR3 has 14 amino acids. CDR3 in amino acids: CASSSDRGVTEAFF. Written as DNA, the CDR3 is TGCGCCAGCAGCTCGGACAGGGGAGTAACTGAAGCTTTCTTT.

The CDR3 DNA sequence: TGTGCCACCAGCAGAGGGGGGACAGGGAATAGCAATCAGCCCCAGCATTTT. Protein sequence: CATSRGGTGNSNQPQHF. The chain carries TRBV15 and TRBJ1-5; 9 positions agree with TRBD1. This CDR3 has 17 residues. V was pared by 1 base and J by 0 bases, with 4 bases of the junction left unmatched. CDR1 is LNHNV, CDR2 YYDKDF, per germline (reference sequence). The variable domain in full, with the rest retrieved from reference TRBV15 and TRBJ1-5, is DAMVIQNPRYQVTQFGKPVTLSCSQTLNHNVMYWYQQKSSQAPKLLFHYYDKDFNNEADTPDNFQSRRPNTSFCFLDIRSPGLGDTAMYLCATSRGGTGNSNQPQHFGDGTRLSIL.

V is TRBV11-1 and J is TRBJ1-1; weak D call: TRBD1 (6 bases). V was trimmed by 11 bases and J by 4 bases, leaving 17 bases between them. Germline CDR1 is SGHAT and CDR2 is FQDESV (reference sequence). The CDR3 loop spans 13 amino acids. CDR3 loop: CAARGREGTEAFF. The CDR3 nucleotides are TGTGCCGCTAGGGGGAGAGAAGGCACTGAAGCTTTCTTT.

The J gene is TRBJ2-7, the V gene TRBV7-9, with TRBD1 matching over 7 bases. CDR1 and CDR2 (germline): SEHNR, FQNEAQ (reference sequence). V lost 4 bases, J lost 0 bases, and 12 bases stayed unmatched. The CDR3 length is 17 residues. The CDR3 loop is CASSSAEYRGSSYEQYF. In DNA, the CDR3 is TGTGCCAGCAGCTCAGCCGAATACAGGGGTAGCTCCTACGAGCAGTACTTC.

The V and J genes are TRBV2 and TRBJ1-5; tentatively, D is TRBD1 (5 bases). Germline V gives CDR1 SNHLY, CDR2 FYNNEI. The germline V and J ends were trimmed by 5 bases and 6 bases, with 14 bases remaining between them. The CDR3 is made up of 14 amino acids. CDR3 bases: TGTGCCAGCAGTTCACACAGGTCTGGTCAGCCCCAGCATTTT. Its translation: CASSSHRSGQPQHF.

About this clone: A read error may account for a junction end that differs from germline. The chain is built from TRBV7-9 and TRBJ2-7; TRBD1 aligns across 7 bases. The CDR3 totals 13 residues. CDR1 is SEHNR, CDR2 FQNEAQ, per germline (reference sequence). The DNA for the CDR3 is TGTTCCAGCAGCCTTGGGACAGCTGCCGAGCAGTACTTC. It is translated as CSSSLGTAAEQYF.

The chain uses TRBV4-2 and TRBJ2-5, with D maybe TRBD2 (5 bases). CDR1 and CDR2 from the germline V gene are LGHNA and YNFKEQ. V was clipped by 4 bases and J by 5 bases, with 17 bases between them. The CDR3 is made up of 15 amino acids. This CDR3 reads CASSPIGEGAETQYF. CDR3 in DNA: TGTGCCAGCAGCCCGATCGGAGAGGGAGCGGAGACCCAGTACTTC.

In its sample, this clone was seen a few times. The chain recombines TRBV28 with TRBJ1-2; TRBD1 might be the D (5 bases). Trimming cost V 7 bases and J 7 bases, with 16 bases left between them. The CDR3 loop spans 13 amino acids. Per the germline V gene, CDR1 is MDHEN and CDR2 is SYDVKM. This CDR3 is CASTTPGLGGYTF. Written as DNA, the CDR3 is TGTGCCAGCACCACTCCAGGGCTTGGTGGCTACACCTTC.

The V and J genes are TRBV2 and TRBJ2-1, with 14 bases aligning to TRBD2. Germline V gene lookup returns CDR1 SNHLY and CDR2 FYNNEI. The CDR3 is made up of 15 amino acids. With V trimmed by 4 bases and J by 9 bases, 5 bases remained unmatched. CDR3 region: CASSGTSGRISEQFF. The CDR3 DNA follows: TGTGCCAGCAGTGGGACTAGCGGGAGGATCAGTGAGCAGTTCTTC.

This clone has more than one count but fewer than ten. V is TRBV6-1 and J is TRBJ1-4; 10 nucleotides align to TRBD1. The CDR3 runs to 13 residues. CDR1 MNHNS and CDR2 SASEGT come from the germline V gene. V lost 2 bases and J lost 17; bases outside the gene matches: 8. The CDR3 coding sequence is TGTGCCAGCAGTGAAACCATGGACAGGGGGAAATTTTTT. Its translation is CASSETMDRGKFF.

This chain uses TRBV19 with TRBJ2-7, with D possibly being TRBD1 (5 bases). The CDR3 has 15 residues. Germline values: CDR1 LNHDA, CDR2 SQIVND (reference sequence). The V and J ends lost 3 bases and 3 bases respectively, with 15 bases between them. This CDR3 reads CASSMVADSDYEQYF. The CDR3, as DNA: TGTGCCAGTAGTATGGTGGCCGACAGTGACTACGAGCAGTACTTC.